Here is one T cell receptor (beta chain) with its context. The antigen is not known. The authors carried out high-throughput sequencing of TCR beta. They applied it to CD8+ and CD4+ T cells obtained from blood. Reverse transcription of 0.5 to 1 ug RNA was performed with random hexamers. Coverage of TCR beta CDR3 amplification by immunoSEQ multiplex PCR extended to 54 Vbeta and 13 Jbeta. TCRdb recomputed calls from the immunoSEQ multiplex PCR reads with MiXCR, one row per CDR3 protein. The sample has about 160,000 distinct CDR3 sequences; 90% to 97% are singletons. The data were taken from a study of CD8 T cells in Susac syndrome. CDR3 length: 16 residues. CDR1 is LGHNA and CDR2 is YSLEER in the germline V gene. Trimming took 1 base from V and 1 from J; bases not matched to a gene: 7. Study observations and caveats: The number of individuals included in the study's TCR sequencing and HLA analysis was acknowledged as relatively small.

Sequenced sample: CD4+ T cells from PBMCs. V gene TRBV4-3 combines with J gene TRBJ2-7; 7 bases fit TRBD1. The source of this sequence is a human donor with Susac syndrome. The CDR3 region has the DNA TGCGCCAGCAGCCAAGGACAGGGACAGTCTTCCTACGAGCAGTACTTC. Encoded protein: CASSQGQGQSSYEQYF.